A single count supports the clone carrying this TCR beta chain. The data derive from a study of blood T cell repertoires in COVID-19. In the study overall: Both acute and convalescent COVID-19 samples were obtained from the United States, Italy and Spain.

In the authors' methods: It was from reference gene primer amplification that nucleated cell counts were estimated. Clones were sequenced by immunoSEQ multiplex PCR, and TCRdb holds only the in-frame ones, with some missing. V, J and clone size were drawn from that table, and D and trimming were deduced from the DNA. The sample yields some 150,000 clones, roughly 90% seen once. J lost 7 bases, V lost 4 bases, and 12 bases had no gene match. Germline-derived CDR1 and CDR2 are SGHKS and YYEKEE (reference sequence). CDR3 size: 16 residues. This sequence was found in a human donor in a cohort sampled during active COVID-19. The sequencing sample was made of peripheral blood. The J gene is TRBJ2-2, the V gene TRBV5-5, with TRBD1 matching over 8 bases. The CDR3 is CASSPGGPTHNGELFF. CDR3 DNA sequence: TGTGCCAGCAGCCCAGGGGGCCCAACACACAACGGGGAGCTGTTTTTT. Full variable domain (rest looked up from reference TRBV5-5 and TRBJ2-2): DAGVTQSPTHLIKTRGQQVTLRCSPISGHKSVSWYQQVLGQGPQFIFQYYEKEERGRGNFPDRFSARQFPNYSSELNVNALLLGDSALYLCASSPGGPTHNGELFFGEGSRLTVL.